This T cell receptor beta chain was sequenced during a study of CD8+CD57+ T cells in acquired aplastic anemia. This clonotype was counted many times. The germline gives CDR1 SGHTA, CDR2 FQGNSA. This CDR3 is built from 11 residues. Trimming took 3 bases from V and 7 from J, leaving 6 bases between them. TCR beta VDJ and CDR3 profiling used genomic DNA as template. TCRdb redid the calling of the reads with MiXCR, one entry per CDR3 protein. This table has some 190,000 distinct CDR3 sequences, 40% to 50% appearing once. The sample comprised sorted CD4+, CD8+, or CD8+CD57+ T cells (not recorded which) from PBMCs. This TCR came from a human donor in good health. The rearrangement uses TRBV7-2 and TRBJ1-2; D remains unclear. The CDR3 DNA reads TGTGCCAGCAGCTTCTCTCTTGGCTACACCTTC. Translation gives CASSFSLGYTF.